Here is one TCR beta chain with its context. These data are taken from a study of identical twins. Among all donors, each was a healthy Caucasian. V was trimmed by 2 bases and J by 0 bases, leaving 8 bases between them. Germline values: CDR1 MDHEN, CDR2 SYDVKM. CDR3 size: 15 residues. In TCRdb, the 5' RACE reads were re-called with MiXCR into one record per CDR3 protein. The repertoire holds under 250,000 distinct CDR3 sequences, about 7.5% seen once, with about 2% in the top ten. Another study also made use of these data, one on yellow fever vaccine responses in identical twins.

The TCR sequence derives from a young woman in good health. The sample taken for sequencing was memory (CD45RO+) T cells sorted from blood. V usage is TRBV28 and J usage is TRBJ2-4; tentatively, D is TRBD1 (6 bases). The CDR3: CASSLPQGAKNIQYF. DNA for the CDR3: TGTGCCAGCAGTTTACCACAGGGAGCCAAAAACATTCAGTACTTC.